The 20 T cell receptor beta chains below all came from one sample that was sequenced in a study of blood T cell repertoires in COVID-19. Generated by immunoSEQ multiplex PCR, the TCRdb table keeps only in-frame clones and is missing some. The repertoire has around 100,000 clones, approximately 88% of them found once; the top ten carry roughly 6.5%. Sequencing used peripheral blood. The receptors stem from a woman aged 60-70 years with acute or convalescent COVID-19.

The chain uses TRBV4-1 and TRBJ1-4, with D possibly being TRBD1 (6 bases). The CDR3 has 15 amino acids. Trimming cost V 9 bases and J 3 bases, with 17 bases left between them. The germline V gene encodes CDR1 MGHRA and CDR2 YSYEKL. As DNA, the CDR3 is TGCGCCAGTCAGCAGGGGCCCGCGGCTAATGAAAAACTGTTTTTT. This gives the protein CASQQGPAANEKLFF.

This chain connects TRBV5-5 to TRBJ2-3; 11 nucleotides line up with TRBD2. V lost 4 bases to trimming and J lost 5 bases; unmatched junction nucleotides: 12. Germline CDR1 and CDR2: SGHKS and YYEKEE (reference sequence). The CDR3 extends over 17 amino acids. Written as DNA, the CDR3 is TGTGCCAGCAGCGACCCAAGGCTAGCGGGAGGAAGAGATACGCAGTATTTT. Translating it yields CASSDPRLAGGRDTQYF.

This clone has just a few counts. The CDR3 DNA is TGTGCCAGCAGCCCGGGACAGGGGGTTCAGCCCCAGCATTTT. This codes for CASSPGQGVQPQHF. The genes are TRBV5-4 and TRBJ1-5, with 11 bases matching TRBD1. J lost 6 bases, V lost 4 bases, and 3 bases had no gene match. The CDR3 loop spans 14 amino acids. Germline loops: CDR1 SGHNT, CDR2 YYREEE (reference sequence). Variable domain in full (rest from reference TRBV5-4 and TRBJ1-5): ETGVTQSPTHLIKTRGQQVTLRCSSQSGHNTVSWYQQALGQGPQFIFQYYREEENGRGNFPPRFSGLQFPNYSSELNVNALELDDSALYLCASSPGQGVQPQHFGDGTRLSIL.

This rearrangement joins TRBV4-1 to TRBJ1-2, with TRBD1 matching over 8 bases. There are 16 residues in the CDR3. The V gene end was trimmed by 1 base and the J gene end by 0 bases; junction bases not matched to a gene: 4. Germline values: CDR1 MGHRA, CDR2 YSYEKL. Here the CDR3 reads CASSQAPGQANYGYTF. CDR3 DNA: TGCGCCAGCAGCCAAGCCCCGGGACAGGCTAACTATGGCTACACCTTC.

The chain uses TRBV28 and TRBJ1-5, with D possibly matching TRBD1 (6 bases). The CDR3 loop spans 16 amino acids. Germline lookup yields CDR1 MDHEN and CDR2 SYDVKM. V lost 8 bases and J 2 bases, leaving 19 bases between the germline ends. DNA for the CDR3: TGTGCCAGCCGACTCATTCAGGGGTTAGGCAATCAGCCCCAGCATTTT. This codes for CASRLIQGLGNQPQHF.

This clone was found once. V usage is TRBV12-3 or TRBV12-4 and J usage is TRBJ1-1; 8 nucleotides match TRBD1. The length of the CDR3 is 13 residues. Trimming at V came to 5 bases and at J to 3 bases, leaving 2 bases not matched to a gene. For the CDR3, the DNA is TGTGCCAGCAGTCGGACAGGGTACACTGAAGCTTTCTTT. Residues: CASSRTGYTEAFF.

This chain links TRBV6-6 with TRBJ2-3; 7 bases match TRBD1. Germline V gene sequence: CDR1 MNHNY, CDR2 SVGAGI (reference sequence). This CDR3 is 16 amino acids long. The V and J ends lost 6 bases and 0 bases, in that order; junction bases with no gene match: 9. This CDR3 reads CASSLGTVPSTDTQYF. The CDR3 nucleotides read TGTGCCAGCAGCCTCGGGACAGTCCCTAGCACAGATACGCAGTATTTT.

J is TRBJ1-2 and V is TRBV7-9; 8 nucleotides agree with TRBD1. Germline V CDR1 and CDR2: SEHNR, FQNEAQ (reference sequence). The V and J ends lost 5 bases and 4 bases, in that order; junction bases with no gene match: 6. CDR3 size: 14 residues. The CDR3 loop is CASSPGQGTYGYTF. The CDR3 DNA is TGTGCCAGCAGCCCTGGACAGGGCACCTATGGCTACACCTTC.

This rearrangement joins TRBV4-1 to TRBJ1-5; TRBD1 agrees at 7 bases. Germline CDR1 and CDR2: MGHRA and YSYEKL. This CDR3 is 13 amino acids long. The V gene end was trimmed by 3 bases and the J gene end by 7 bases; junction bases not matched to a gene: 3. Here the CDR3 reads CASSHTGEQPQHF. The CDR3 DNA reads as TGCGCCAGCAGCCACACAGGGGAACAGCCCCAGCATTTT.

The chain couples TRBV11-2 to TRBJ2-1, with 8 bases identical to TRBD2. The CDR3 consists of 18 residues. V lost 2 bases, J lost 0 bases, and 9 bases stayed unmatched. CDR1 SGHAT and CDR2 FQNNGV come from the germline V gene. The CDR3 loop reads CASSLRYGSGSSYNEQFF. The DNA of the CDR3 is TGTGCCAGCAGCTTACGTTATGGAAGCGGGAGCTCCTACAATGAGCAGTTCTTC. Full variable domain (remainder filled in from reference TRBV11-2 and TRBJ2-1): EAGVAQSPRYKIIEKRQSVAFWCNPISGHATLYWYQQILGQGPKLLIQFQNNGVVDDSQLPKDRFSAERLKGVDSTLKIQPAKLEDSAVYLCASSLRYGSGSSYNEQFFGPGTRLTVL.

The sample holds one count of this clone. V gene TRBV6-5 combines with J gene TRBJ2-1; 9 bases align to TRBD2. Germline CDR1 reads MNHEY; CDR2 reads SVGAGI. The J segment lost 9 bases and the V segment lost 9 bases, leaving 15 bases of the junction unmatched. The CDR3 length is 15 residues. CDR3 protein: CASLNPLLAGFEQFF. The CDR3 coding sequence is TGTGCCAGTTTAAATCCCCTACTAGCGGGTTTTGAGCAGTTCTTC.

The gene calls are TRBV14 and TRBJ2-3, with TRBD2 matching 7 bases. Losses at the gene ends were 4 bases for V and 6 bases for J; bases not matched to a gene: 4. The germline gives CDR1 SGHDN, CDR2 FVKESK. This CDR3 spans 13 amino acids. The CDR3 sequence: CASSRWEGDTQYF. The CDR3 DNA reads TGTGCCAGCAGCCGGTGGGAGGGTGATACGCAGTATTTT.

The CDR3 DNA sequence: TGCAGCGCCCTTGAGCTCTATGGCTACACCTTC. Its protein is CSALELYGYTF. The chain joins TRBV29-1 to TRBJ1-2; D not certain. From germline, CDR1 is SQVTM and CDR2 ANQGSEA. The V end lost 7 bases, the J end lost 4 bases, and 10 bases lay between the germline ends. This CDR3 has 11 amino acids.

CDR3 nucleotides: TGCGCCAGCAGCATACAGGGGATCGATGAAAAACTGTTTTTT. Translating gives CASSIQGIDEKLFF. The chain carries TRBV5-1 and TRBJ1-4; TRBD1 aligns across 7 bases. The CDR3 contains 14 residues. J gave up 6 bases and V 4 bases, and 6 bases lay outside the gene matches. Germline V gene lookup returns CDR1 SGHRS and CDR2 YFSETQ.

J is TRBJ2-1 and V is TRBV30; 15 bases are a match to TRBD2. J lost 3 bases, V lost 3 bases, and 0 bases had no gene match. The CDR3 consists of 15 residues. CDR1 and CDR2 from the germline V gene are GTSNPN and SVGIG (reference sequence). In DNA, the CDR3 is TGTGCCTGGAGGGGACTAGCGGGGGGCTACAATGAGCAGTTCTTC. This gives the protein CAWRGLAGGYNEQFF.

This chain uses TRBV27 with TRBJ2-1; 9 positions match TRBD2. Germline CDR1 is MNHEY and CDR2 is SMNVEV (reference sequence). J was trimmed by 1 base and V by 6 bases; bases with no gene match: 4. CDR3 length equals 15 residues. CDR3 amino acids: CASRIAGASYNEQFF. CDR3 DNA: TGTGCCAGCAGAATAGCGGGAGCGTCCTACAATGAGCAGTTCTTC.

For the CDR3, the DNA is TGTGCCAGCAGACGGGGACAGGTTGGCAATCAGCCCCAGCATTTT. Translating gives CASRRGQVGNQPQHF. V gene TRBV6-6 combines with J gene TRBJ1-5, with 8 bases fitting TRBD1. Germline V gene sequence: CDR1 MNHNY, CDR2 SVGAGI (reference sequence). The V segment lost 6 bases and the J segment 2 bases; nucleotides outside the gene matches: 6. The length of the CDR3 is 15 residues.

This chain uses TRBV10-1 with TRBJ2-3; D unclear. This CDR3 has 15 residues. Germline CDR1 and CDR2: WNHNN and SYGVQD (reference sequence). The V end lost 5 bases, the J end lost 3 bases, and 15 bases lay between the germline ends. In DNA, the CDR3 is TGCGCCAGCAGTTCTCTTTCACCCGGGACAGATACGCAGTATTTT. Translation: CASSSLSPGTDTQYF.

CDR3 protein: CATSDLQDTQYF. The CDR3 region has the DNA TGTGCCACCAGTGATTTGCAAGATACGCAGTATTTT. The chain recombines TRBV24-1 with TRBJ2-3; no reliable D call. Trimming shortened V by 0 bases and J by 5 bases, and 2 bases separated the two germline ends. CDR1 is KGHDR, CDR2 SFDVKD, per germline. This CDR3 region has 12 residues.

The genes are TRBV6-5 and TRBJ1-1, with TRBD1 matching 8 bases. CDR1 MNHEY and CDR2 SVGAGI come from the germline V gene. The CDR3 is 11 amino acids. With 6 bases clipped from V and 13 bases from J, the junction kept 7 bases outside the gene matches. CDR3 amino acids: CASRGTGRGFF. Here the CDR3 DNA reads TGTGCCAGCAGGGGGACAGGCCGGGGTTTCTTT.